This TCR beta chain is drawn from a study of OX40 agonist ivuxolimab in advanced cancers. Exclusion applied to patients with autoimmune disease history or systemic immunosuppression. Assay used: immunoSEQ multiplex PCR; TCRdb lists only in-frame clones, some missing. The sample has more than 100,000 clones; about 93% are singletons. Source: CD4+ or CD8+ T cells sorted from blood, taken in a trial of the OX40 agonist ivuxolimab. The sequence derives from an adult with an advanced solid tumor such as melanoma, head and neck, liver or kidney cancer.

CDR3 DNA sequence: TGCAGCGTTGCCCACGGTGGAGCTGAAGCTTTCTTT. Translating it yields CSVAHGGAEAFF. The V call is TRBV29-1, the J call TRBJ1-1, with D uncertain. Germline V gene data show CDR1 as SQVTM and CDR2 as ANQGSEA. The V and J ends lost 4 bases and 6 bases respectively, with 12 bases between them. The CDR3 is made up of 12 amino acids.